This record looks at one TCR beta chain sequence and its context. Measured with immunoSEQ multiplex PCR; TCRdb has only the in-frame clones, and not every one. The profile shows tens of thousands of clones, around 93% of them singletons. This entry comes from a study of PD-1 and CTLA-4 blockade in melanoma. Per germline, CDR1 LNHNV and CDR2 YYDKDF (reference sequence). Trimming removed 3 bases from V and 4 bases from J; junction bases left unmatched: 9. The CDR3 is 15 amino acids. The gene calls are TRBV15 and TRBJ2-7; 7 bases match TRBD1. The TCR was taken from a human donor with melanoma. Here the sequenced sample was CD8+ T cells from peripheral blood, taken from a patient given anti-PD-1 treatment. For the CDR3, the DNA is TGTGCCACCAGCAGGCGAGGACAGGACTCTTACGAGCAGTACTTC. Translating it yields CATSRRGQDSYEQYF.